The text below deals with one TCR beta chain. Its antigen remains unknown. Per-sample PBMC isolation yielded at least 6.5 million cells. The entry originates in a study of blood T cells in healthy people across ages. The authors ran a second PCR of 7 to 11 cycles using a sample-barcoded 5' primer and a J-beta primer mix. TCRdb ran MiXCR on the 5' RACE reads and lists one entry per CDR3 protein. The repertoire consists of some 1.4 million distinct CDR3 sequences, with roughly 40% occurring once and the leading ten covering roughly 7.9%. Whole-study findings and limits: Per million T cells, TCR beta diversity dropped roughly linearly as age increased. Higher diversity and more naive CD4+ cells were features of long-lived donors, compared to aged donors. Donor CMV status, an unknown factor, possibly confounded changes in expanded clonotypes.

Trimming stripped 6 bases from V and 0 bases from J, with 10 bases between. CDR3 length: 14 residues. Germline V lookup: CDR1 SGHTA, CDR2 FQGNSA. The gene calls are TRBV7-2 and TRBJ2-3; D is perhaps TRBD1 (6 bases). The TCR comes from a woman aged 18-29 years in good health. The sequenced sample consisted of blood. This CDR3 is CASRQGESTDTQYF. CDR3 coding DNA: TGTGCCAGCAGACAGGGCGAGAGCACAGATACGCAGTATTTT.